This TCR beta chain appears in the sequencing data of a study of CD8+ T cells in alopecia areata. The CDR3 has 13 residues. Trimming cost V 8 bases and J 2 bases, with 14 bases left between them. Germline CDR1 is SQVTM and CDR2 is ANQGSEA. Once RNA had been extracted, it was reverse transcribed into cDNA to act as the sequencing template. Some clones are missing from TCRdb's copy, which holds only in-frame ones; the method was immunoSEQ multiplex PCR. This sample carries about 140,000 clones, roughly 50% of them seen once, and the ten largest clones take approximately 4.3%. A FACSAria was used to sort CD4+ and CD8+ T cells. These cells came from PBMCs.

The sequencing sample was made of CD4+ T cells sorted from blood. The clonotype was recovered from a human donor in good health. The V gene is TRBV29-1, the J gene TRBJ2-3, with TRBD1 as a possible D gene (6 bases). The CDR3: CSSRTVYTDTQYF. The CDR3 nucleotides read TGCAGCAGCCGGACAGTATACACAGATACGCAGTATTTT.